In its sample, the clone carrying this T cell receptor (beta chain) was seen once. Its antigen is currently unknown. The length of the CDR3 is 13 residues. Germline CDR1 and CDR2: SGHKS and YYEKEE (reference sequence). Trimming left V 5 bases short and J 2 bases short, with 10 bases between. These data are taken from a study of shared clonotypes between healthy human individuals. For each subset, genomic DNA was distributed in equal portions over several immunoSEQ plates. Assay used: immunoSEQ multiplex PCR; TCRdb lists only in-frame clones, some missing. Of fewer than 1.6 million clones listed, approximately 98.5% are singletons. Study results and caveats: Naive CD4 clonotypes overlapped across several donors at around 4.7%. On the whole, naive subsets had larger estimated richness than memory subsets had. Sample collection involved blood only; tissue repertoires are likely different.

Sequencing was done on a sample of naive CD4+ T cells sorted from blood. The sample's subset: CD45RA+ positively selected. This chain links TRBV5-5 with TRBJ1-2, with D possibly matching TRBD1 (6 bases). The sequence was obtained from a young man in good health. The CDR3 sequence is CASSLQGNYGYTF. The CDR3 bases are TGTGCCAGCAGTTTACAGGGCAACTATGGCTACACCTTC.